Reported below is one T cell receptor (beta chain). Its specific antigen is unknown. No qualities accompany the bases; no much larger clone lies one base away. The sample comes from a study of T cell changes during pregnancy in multiple sclerosis (dated by TCRdb to between 2018 and 2020). Turning to the overall study: Changes in the T cell repertoire over the course of pregnancy were examined in this study in women with multiple sclerosis.

The receptor library was made with the immunoSEQ multiplex PCR assay. Drawn from immuneACCESS, this table holds only the in-frame rearrangements with V and J called that TCRdb kept. Clones are partly lost; checked studies trace under half to an unresolved V gene and leave the rest unexplained. The sample table shows some 41,000 clones, and roughly 90% are seen once. Under 4.5% of the sample is in the top ten clones. CDR3 length: 15 amino acids, cysteine to phenylalanine. Of the read, only the CDR3 DNA is kept; its 45 bases are in frame from base 1. V has 5 bases trimmed and J has 6 bases trimmed; junction bases matching no gene number 6. The germline V gene sets CDR1 to SGHTA and CDR2 to FQGTGA.

The starting material was CD8+ T cells from peripheral blood mononuclear cells, obtained in the first trimester of pregnancy. This clonotype originated in a female donor with multiple sclerosis, enrolled in a pregnancy study. The receptor chain draws on TRBV7-3 and TRBJ2-2, with TRBD1 matching 10 junction bases. The CDR3 amino acid sequence is: CASSPRQGASGELFF. Read as DNA, the sequence is TGTGCCAGCAGCCCAAGACAGGGGGCATCCGGGGAGCTGTTTTTT.